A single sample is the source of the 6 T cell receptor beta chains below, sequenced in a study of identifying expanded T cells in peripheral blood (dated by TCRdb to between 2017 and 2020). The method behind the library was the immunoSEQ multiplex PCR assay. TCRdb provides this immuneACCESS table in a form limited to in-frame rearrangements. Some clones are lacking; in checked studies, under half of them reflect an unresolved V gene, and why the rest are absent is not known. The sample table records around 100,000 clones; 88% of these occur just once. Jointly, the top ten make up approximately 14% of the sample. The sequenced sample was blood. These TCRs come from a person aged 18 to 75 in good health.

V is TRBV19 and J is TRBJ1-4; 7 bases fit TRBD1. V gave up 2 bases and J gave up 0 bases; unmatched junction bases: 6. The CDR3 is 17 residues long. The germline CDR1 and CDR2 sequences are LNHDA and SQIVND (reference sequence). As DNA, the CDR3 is TGTGCCAGTAGTATAACCCACAGGGGAGCAACTAATGAAAAACTGTTTTTT. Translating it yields CASSITHRGATNEKLFF.

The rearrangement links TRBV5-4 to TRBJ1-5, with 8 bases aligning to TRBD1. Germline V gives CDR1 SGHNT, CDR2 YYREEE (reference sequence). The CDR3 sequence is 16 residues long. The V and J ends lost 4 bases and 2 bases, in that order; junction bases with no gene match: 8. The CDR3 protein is CASSNGGTGRNQPQHF. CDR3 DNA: TGTGCCAGCAGCAACGGAGGGACAGGTCGCAATCAGCCCCAGCATTTT.

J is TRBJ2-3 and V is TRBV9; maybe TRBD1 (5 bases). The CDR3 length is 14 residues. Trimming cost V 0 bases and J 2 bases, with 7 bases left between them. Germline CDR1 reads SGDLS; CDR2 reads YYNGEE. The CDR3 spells CASSVGRDTDTQYF. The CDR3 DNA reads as TGTGCCAGCAGCGTAGGCAGGGACACAGATACGCAGTATTTT. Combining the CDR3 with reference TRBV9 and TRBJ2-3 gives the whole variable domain DSGVTQTPKHLITATGQRVTLRCSPRSGDLSVYWYQQSLDQGLQFLIQYYNGEERAKGNILERFSAQQFPDLHSELNLSSLELGDSALYFCASSVGRDTDTQYFGPGTRLTVL.

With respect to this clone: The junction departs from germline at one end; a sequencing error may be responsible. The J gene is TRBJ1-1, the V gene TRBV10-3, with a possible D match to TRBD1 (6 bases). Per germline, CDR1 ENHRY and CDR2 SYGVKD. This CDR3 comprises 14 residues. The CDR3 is CAITERDMDTEAFF. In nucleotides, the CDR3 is TGTGCCATCACTGAGCGGGACATGGACACTGAAGCTTTCTTT.

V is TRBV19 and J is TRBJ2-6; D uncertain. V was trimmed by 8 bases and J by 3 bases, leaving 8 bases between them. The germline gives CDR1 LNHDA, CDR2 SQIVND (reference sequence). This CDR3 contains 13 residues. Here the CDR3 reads CASWRDGANVLTF. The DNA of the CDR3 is TGTGCCAGTTGGAGAGATGGGGCCAACGTCCTGACTTTC. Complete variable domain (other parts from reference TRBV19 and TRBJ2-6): DGGITQSPKYLFRKEGQNVTLSCEQNLNHDAMYWYRQDPGQGLRLIYYSQIVNDFQKGDIAEGYSVSREKKESFPLTVTSAQKNPTAFYLCASWRDGANVLTFGAGSRLTVL.

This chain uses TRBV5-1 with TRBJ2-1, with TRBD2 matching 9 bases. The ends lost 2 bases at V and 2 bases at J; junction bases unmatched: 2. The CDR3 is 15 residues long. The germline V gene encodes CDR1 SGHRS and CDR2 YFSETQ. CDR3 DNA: TGCGCCAGCAGCTTCGCTAGCGGGGCCTACAATGAGCAGTTCTTC. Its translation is CASSFASGAYNEQFF.